This TCR beta chain was observed in a study of blood T cells in healthy people across ages. The germline CDR1 and CDR2 sequences are MNHEY and SVGEGT. With 6 bases removed from V and 4 bases from J, the gap between germline ends came to 10 bases. The CDR3 sequence is 13 residues long. Next came a second PCR, run for about 7 to 12 cycles, which used a sample-barcoded 5' primer along with a J-beta primer mix. TCRdb re-derived calls from the 5' RACE reads in MiXCR, one entry per CDR3 protein. The table lists approximately 850,000 distinct CDR3 sequences, about 42% of them singletons. The V call is TRBV6-2 or TRBV6-3, the J call TRBJ2-1; possible D gene TRBD1, 6 bases. Material: blood. The sequence was collected from a man in his 60s in good health. The CDR3 DNA is TGTGCCAGCAGGGACAGAGTATACAATGAGCAGTTCTTC. This gives the protein CASRDRVYNEQFF.